This is a list of T cell receptor beta chains from one sample in a study of human T cells and chemical hapten exposure. TCRdb independently ran MiXCR on the RACE reads; one entry per CDR3 protein. The table lists 210,000 or so distinct CDR3 sequences, approximately 24% of them singletons, with over 2% in the top ten. The material sequenced was whole blood, taken in connection with sensitization to the hapten diphenylcyclopropenone (DPC). The origin of the receptors is a woman aged 40 to 50 with alopecia areata. Some clones in this sample may be carry-over from other donors' samples. Each CDR3 is given with its conserved first and last residue. A D gene is named only where the DNA matches it firmly. A clone size is listed for some rows: how often the clone was seen (once, few, many), or a class if it is expanded.

J	D	V	size	CDR3	DNA
TRBJ2-2	NA	TRBV6-5	few	CASSYSGLNTGELFF	TGTGCCAGCAGTTACTCAGGTCTTAACACCGGGGAGCTGTTTTTT
TRBJ2-2	NA	TRBV28	NA	CASSLGGYTGELFF	TGTGCCAGCAGTTTGGGGGGCTACACCGGGGAGCTGTTTTTT
TRBJ1-1	TRBD1	TRBV28	NA	CASRAGPMTGLAYTEAFF	TGTGCCAGCAGGGCCGGCCCTATGACAGGGTTGGCGTACACTGAAGCTTTCTTT
TRBJ2-7	TRBD2	TRBV6-2/TRBV6-3	few	CASSHSGRTSHEQYF	TGTGCCAGCAGCCATAGCGGGAGAACGTCCCACGAGCAGTACTTC
TRBJ2-7	TRBD1	TRBV30	few	CAWGDRGLEQYF	TGTGCCTGGGGGGACAGGGGGCTCGAGCAGTACTTC
TRBJ2-2	TRBD2	TRBV11-2	few	CASSPGAGGITGELFF	TGTGCCAGCAGCCCGGGAGCGGGAGGGATCACCGGGGAGCTGTTTTTT
TRBJ2-3	NA	TRBV5-1	NA	CASSPRPESGTQYF	TGCGCCAGCAGCCCGAGGCCGGAATCAGGGACGCAGTATTTT
TRBJ2-2	NA	TRBV24-1	many	CATSDGGSDTGELFF	TGTGCCACCAGTGATGGAGGTTCGGACACCGGGGAGCTGTTTTTT
TRBJ2-1	NA	TRBV29-1	NA	CSVDGQTGWGEQFF	TGCAGCGTTGATGGGCAGACGGGTTGGGGTGAGCAGTTCTTC
TRBJ2-1	NA	TRBV6-4	many	CASSGASGRNEQFF	TGTGCCAGCAGTGGGGCGAGCGGGCGTAATGAGCAGTTCTTC
TRBJ2-1	TRBD2	TRBV29-1	NA	CSAVGLAGVTAANEQFF	TGCAGCGCCGTAGGACTAGCGGGAGTTACTGCCGCCAATGAGCAGTTCTTC
TRBJ2-1	TRBD2	TRBV20-1	few	CSARDGTSGKNEQFF	TGCAGTGCTAGAGATGGAACTAGCGGAAAAAATGAGCAGTTCTTC
TRBJ2-7	TRBD2	TRBV3-1	NA	CASSQVTSGSRDEQYF	TGTGCCAGCAGCCAAGTCACAAGCGGGAGTAGGGACGAGCAGTACTTC
TRBJ2-5	NA	TRBV28	NA	CASSSSAQETQYF	TGTGCCAGCAGCTCCTCGGCCCAAGAGACCCAGTACTTC
TRBJ2-3	TRBD1	TRBV11-1	few	CASSPRDRLTDTQYF	TGTGCCAGCAGCCCCAGGGACAGACTCACAGATACGCAGTATTTT
TRBJ2-5	NA	TRBV2	NA	CASSVKETQYF	TGTGCCAGCAGTGTGAAAGAGACCCAGTACTTC
TRBJ2-7	TRBD2	TRBV29-1	few	CSVVRGGPYEQYF	TGCAGCGTTGTTCGGGGGGGCCCCTACGAGCAGTACTTC
TRBJ1-6	NA	TRBV7-2	many	CASSLSRADNSPLHF	TGTGCCAGCAGCTTAAGCAGGGCAGATAATTCACCCCTCCACTTT
TRBJ2-5	TRBD1	TRBV10-3	once	CAISNPGQGKGETQYF	TGTGCCATCAGTAACCCGGGACAGGGGAAGGGGGAGACCCAGTACTTC
TRBJ2-2	TRBD1	TRBV12-3/TRBV12-4	NA	CASINRGHGELFF	TGTGCCAGCATTAACAGGGGCCACGGGGAGCTGTTTTTT
TRBJ2-7	TRBD2	TRBV7-2	NA	CASSLALLDGRSSYEQYF	TGTGCCAGCAGCTTAGCTCTCCTCGACGGGAGGAGCTCCTACGAGCAGTACTTC
TRBJ2-1	NA	TRBV6-4	NA	CASSDSPSGEQFF	TGTGCCAGCAGTGACTCGCCTTCGGGTGAGCAGTTCTTC
TRBJ2-7	TRBD1	TRBV5-5	NA	CASSRGQGVYEQYF	TGTGCCAGCAGTCGTGGACAGGGGGTTTACGAGCAGTACTTC
TRBJ1-3	TRBD1	TRBV6-4	many	CASPLDRGARGTIYF	TGTGCCAGCCCTTTGGACAGGGGTGCTCGAGGCACCATATATTTT
TRBJ2-1	NA	TRBV7-2	many	CASSLEVGRQFF	TGTGCCAGCAGCTTGGAAGTAGGAAGGCAGTTCTTC
TRBJ2-7	NA	TRBV6-6	few	CASSYTGTYEQYF	TGTGCCAGCAGTTACACAGGGACCTACGAGCAGTACTTC
TRBJ2-7	TRBD1	TRBV24-1	NA	CATSDSDRVANEQYF	TGTGCCACCAGTGATTCAGACAGGGTGGCAAACGAGCAGTACTTC
TRBJ1-1	NA	TRBV28	many	CASSHTEKNTEAFF	TGTGCCAGCAGTCACACGGAAAAGAACACTGAAGCTTTCTTT
TRBJ2-5	NA	TRBV7-2	few	CASSLNSQETQYF	TGTGCCAGCAGCTTAAACAGCCAAGAGACCCAGTACTTC
TRBJ1-1	NA	TRBV7-2	NA	CASFLSAGNTEAFF	TGTGCCAGCTTTCTAAGTGCTGGGAACACTGAAGCTTTCTTT
TRBJ2-1	TRBD2	TRBV6-5	NA	CASGAGAGGNEQFF	TGTGCCAGCGGAGCGGGAGCGGGAGGCAATGAGCAGTTCTTC
TRBJ2-2	NA	TRBV7-2	NA	CASSLDTFNTGELFF	TGTGCCAGCAGCTTGGACACCTTCAACACCGGGGAGCTGTTTTTT
TRBJ2-7	NA	TRBV4-3	few	CASSPSGIDGEQYF	TGCGCCAGCAGCCCCTCGGGGATTGATGGCGAGCAGTACTTC
TRBJ2-3	TRBD2	TRBV20-1	many	CSAEAGGRRGGTDTQYF	TGCAGTGCTGAAGCGGGAGGGCGACGCGGGGGCACAGATACGCAGTATTTT